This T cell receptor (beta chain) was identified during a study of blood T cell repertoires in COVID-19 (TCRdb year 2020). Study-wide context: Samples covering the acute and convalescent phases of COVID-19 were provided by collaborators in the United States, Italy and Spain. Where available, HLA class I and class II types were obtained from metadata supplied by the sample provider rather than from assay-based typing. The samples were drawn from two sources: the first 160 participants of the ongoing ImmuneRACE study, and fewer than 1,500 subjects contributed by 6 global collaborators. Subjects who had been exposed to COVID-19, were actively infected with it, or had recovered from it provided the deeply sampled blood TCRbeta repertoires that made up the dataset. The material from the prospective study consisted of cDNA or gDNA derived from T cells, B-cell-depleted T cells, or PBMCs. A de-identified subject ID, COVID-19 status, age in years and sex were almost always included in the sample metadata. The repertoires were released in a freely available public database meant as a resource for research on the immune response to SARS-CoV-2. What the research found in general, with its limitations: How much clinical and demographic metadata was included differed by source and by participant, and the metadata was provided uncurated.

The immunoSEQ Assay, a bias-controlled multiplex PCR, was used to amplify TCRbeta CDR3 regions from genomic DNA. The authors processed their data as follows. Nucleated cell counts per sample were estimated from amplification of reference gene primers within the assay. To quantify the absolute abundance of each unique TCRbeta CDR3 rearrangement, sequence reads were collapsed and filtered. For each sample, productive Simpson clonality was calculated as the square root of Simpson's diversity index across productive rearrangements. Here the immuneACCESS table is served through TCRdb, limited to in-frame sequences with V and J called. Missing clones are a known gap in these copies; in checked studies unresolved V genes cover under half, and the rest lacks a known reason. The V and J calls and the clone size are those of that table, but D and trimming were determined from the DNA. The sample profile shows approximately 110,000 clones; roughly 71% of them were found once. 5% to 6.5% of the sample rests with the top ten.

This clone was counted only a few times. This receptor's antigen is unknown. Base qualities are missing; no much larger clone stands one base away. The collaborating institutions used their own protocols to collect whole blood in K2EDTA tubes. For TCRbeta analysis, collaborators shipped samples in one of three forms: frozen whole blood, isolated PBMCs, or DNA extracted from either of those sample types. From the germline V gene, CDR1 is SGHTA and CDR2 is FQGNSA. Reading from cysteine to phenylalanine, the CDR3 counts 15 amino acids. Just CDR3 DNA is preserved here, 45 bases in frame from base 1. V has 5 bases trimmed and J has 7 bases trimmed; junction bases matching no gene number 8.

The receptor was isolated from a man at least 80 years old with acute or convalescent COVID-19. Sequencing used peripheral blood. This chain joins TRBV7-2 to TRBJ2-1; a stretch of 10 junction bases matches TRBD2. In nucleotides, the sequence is TGTGCCAGCAGCACCTCGGCTAGCGGGAGTAATGAGCAGTTCTTC. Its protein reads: CASSTSASGSNEQFF.